Included here is one TCR beta chain sequence, with context. The sample is drawn from a study of blood T cell repertoires in COVID-19. Overall study: Both acute and convalescent COVID-19 samples were obtained from the United States, Italy and Spain. T cells, B-cell-depleted T cells, or PBMCs supplied cDNA or gDNA.

Per the original methods: Amplifying reference gene primers gave estimates of nucleated cell counts. This table comes from immunoSEQ multiplex PCR, and its TCRdb copy is limited to in-frame clones, with some not included. V and J calls and clone size are as listed in that table; D and trimming were resolved from the DNA. Of over 110,000 clones in the sample, about 90% were seen once. This clonotype originated in a woman aged 45-60 years with acute or convalescent COVID-19. The sample comprised peripheral blood.

The CDR3 sequence is CASSQPTPGPRAGAQYF. As DNA, the CDR3 is TGCGCCAGCAGCCAGCCTACACCGGGACCTCGGGCGGGGGCCCAGTACTTC. V usage is TRBV4-1 and J usage is TRBJ2-5; 7 positions match TRBD2. This CDR3 is 17 amino acids long. Germline CDR1 and CDR2: MGHRA and YSYEKL. Trimming took 3 bases from V and 9 from J; bases not matched to a gene: 19.